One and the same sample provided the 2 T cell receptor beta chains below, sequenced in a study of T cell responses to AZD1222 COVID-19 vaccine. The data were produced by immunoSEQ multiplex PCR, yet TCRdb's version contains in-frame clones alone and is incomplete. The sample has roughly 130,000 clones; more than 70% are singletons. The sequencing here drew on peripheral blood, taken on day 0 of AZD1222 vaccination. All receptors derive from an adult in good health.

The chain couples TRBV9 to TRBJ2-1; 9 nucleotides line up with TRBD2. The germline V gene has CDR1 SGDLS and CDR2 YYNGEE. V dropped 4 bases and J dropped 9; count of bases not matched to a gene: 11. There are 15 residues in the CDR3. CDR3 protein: CASSTRPTSGGEQFF. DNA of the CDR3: TGTGCCAGCAGCACACGACCGACTAGCGGAGGTGAGCAGTTCTTC.

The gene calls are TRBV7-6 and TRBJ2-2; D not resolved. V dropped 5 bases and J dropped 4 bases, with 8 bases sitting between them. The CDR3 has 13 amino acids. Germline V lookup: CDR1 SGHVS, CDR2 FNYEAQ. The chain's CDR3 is CASSPRGTGELFF. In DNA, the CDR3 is TGTGCCAGCAGCCCTCGAGGCACCGGGGAGCTGTTTTTT.